The 10 T cell receptor beta chains listed next were all sequenced from one sample in a study of PD-1 blockade in classical Hodgkin lymphoma (dated by TCRdb to the early 2020s). Receptor amplification or capture employed the immunoSEQ multiplex PCR assay. As stored in TCRdb, this immuneACCESS dataset retains in-frame rearrangements with V and J assigned. A fraction of the clones does not appear; measured against another copy, unresolved V genes explain less than half of the discrepancy, and the remainder lacks a known reason. This sample is represented by around 25,000 clones; around 80% of them were singletons. Under 14% of the sample comes from the top ten. Sample time point, as interpreted from the label and publication: cycle 2 day 1 (C2D1) of nivolumab. Relapse after autologous stem cell transplantation had occurred in all trial patients, and cohorts A, B and C were distinguished by prior brentuximab vedotin exposure.

The sample here was peripheral blood mononuclear cells (PBMCs), taken before the second cycle of nivolumab. The receptors here all came from a human donor with classical Hodgkin lymphoma.

The chain's CDR3 is CASSSDRANTIYF. The CDR3 DNA reads as TGTGCCAGCAGCTCGGACAGGGCAAACACCATATATTTT. This rearrangement joins TRBV28 to TRBJ1-3; 8 bases fit TRBD1. Germline V gives CDR1 MDHEN, CDR2 SYDVKM. The ends lost 6 bases at V and 6 bases at J; junction bases unmatched: 4. CDR3 length equals 13 residues.

This clone was detected only once. V and J are TRBV29-1 and TRBJ1-2, with TRBD1 matching 8 bases. In germline, CDR1 is SQVTM, CDR2 ANQGSEA. The CDR3 spans 17 residues. V shed 2 bases, J shed 4 bases, and the junction held 15 bases outside the gene matches. CDR3 nucleotides: TGCAGCGTTGAATACATGGGCTGGCCAGGGGGCGCCTATGGCTACACCTTC. Protein sequence: CSVEYMGWPGGAYGYTF.

The chain is built from TRBV6-5 and TRBJ1-3; D gene uncertain. In germline, CDR1 is MNHEY, CDR2 SVGAGI. Trimming cost V 3 bases and J 0 bases, with 12 bases left between them. CDR3 length equals 16 residues. DNA of the CDR3: TGTGCCAGCAGTTATAACGGACGGTTCTCTGGAAACACCATATATTTT. This codes for CASSYNGRFSGNTIYF.

This chain uses TRBV2 with TRBJ1-1, with D unclear. V dropped 5 bases and J dropped 0 bases, with 7 bases sitting between them. CDR1 SNHLY and CDR2 FYNNEI come from the germline V gene. CDR3 length: 13 residues. CDR3 protein: CASSKDVNTEAFF. CDR3 nucleotide sequence: TGTGCCAGCAGTAAGGACGTGAACACTGAAGCTTTCTTT.

In this sample, this clone turned up once. The chain has TRBV5-1 and TRBJ1-1; D may be TRBD1 (6 bases). Trimming cost V 5 bases and J 11 bases, with 13 bases left between them. Germline-derived CDR1 and CDR2 are SGHRS and YFSETQ. The CDR3 runs 11 residues. CDR3: CASSGGPRAFF. DNA for the CDR3: TGCGCCAGCAGTGGGGGGCCCAGGGCTTTCTTT.

Of note for this clone: Mismatch with germline at one junction end may stem from a read error. The rearrangement links TRBV4-3 to TRBJ2-2, with 11 positions matching TRBD2. The CDR3 covers 15 residues. Germline V CDR1 and CDR2: LGHNA, YSLEER. CDR3 amino acids: CTSSRLAGSPGELFF. The CDR3 coding sequence is TGCACCAGCAGCCGACTAGCGGGGAGTCCCGGGGAGCTGTTTTTT.

This clone was found once. The chain is built from TRBV4-3 and TRBJ2-7, with 7 bases matching TRBD2. The J segment lost 6 bases and the V segment lost 1 base, leaving 6 bases of the junction unmatched. CDR1 and CDR2 from the germline V gene are LGHNA and YSLEER. This CDR3 is built from 14 residues. The DNA for the CDR3 is TGCGCCAGCAGCCAAGGCCGCGGGGGTGGCGAGCAGTACTTC. It translates to CASSQGRGGGEQYF.

The chain links TRBV9 to TRBJ1-1; possible D gene TRBD1, 5 bases. This CDR3 region has 16 residues. In germline, CDR1 is SGDLS, CDR2 YYNGEE. Trimming cost V 4 bases and J 2 bases, with 18 bases left between them. CDR3 protein: CASSPRPDSLNTEAFF. CDR3 coding DNA: TGTGCCAGCAGCCCTCGTCCTGACAGCCTTAACACTGAAGCTTTCTTT.

By share, this clone ranks as medium-sized (0.01 to 0.1%). Other DNA sequences in this sample translate to the same CDR3. The chain employs TRBV5-1 and TRBJ2-7; TRBD1 might be the D (6 bases). Germline V gene sequence: CDR1 SGHRS, CDR2 YFSETQ. This CDR3 has 14 amino acids. Between the trimmed V and J ends, which lost 0 bases and 4 bases, there was a span of 11 bases. DNA of the CDR3: TGCGCCAGCAGCTTGGTAGGGGGTTCGTACGAGCAGTACTTC. Translation gives CASSLVGGSYEQYF.

This clone was picked up a small number of times. The J gene is TRBJ2-1, the V gene TRBV13; 10 nucleotides line up with TRBD1. The V gene end was trimmed by 4 bases and the J gene end by 4 bases; junction bases not matched to a gene: 22. There are 21 residues in the CDR3. Per germline, CDR1 PRHDT and CDR2 FYEKMQ (reference sequence). The CDR3 region is CASSSLQPVRGTGESYNEQFF. CDR3 nucleotides: TGTGCCAGCAGCTCCCTCCAACCCGTTCGCGGGACAGGGGAATCTTACAATGAGCAGTTCTTC.